The table lists the clone carrying this T cell receptor (beta chain) with many counts. The data were taken from a study of Graves' ophthalmopathy and Graves' hyperthyroidism. The CDR3 is 14 residues long. The V end was cut by 6 bases, the J end by 4 bases, with 13 bases between. Amplification from RNA transcripts yielded the TCR beta CDR3 regions. Investigators did first-round RT-PCR with HTBI primers, then second-round multiplex PCR. TCRdb called the multiplex PCR reads again in MiXCR, with one record for every CDR3 protein. The table includes 300,000 to 500,000 distinct CDR3 sequences, approximately 15% detected once. Hyperthyroidism was classified as stable if no ophthalmopathy occurred within 18 months of follow-up.

The TCR originated in a woman younger than 35 with stable Graves' hyperthyroidism. The specimen was peripheral blood. The V call is TRBV12-3 or TRBV12-4, the J call TRBJ1-5; D is possibly TRBD1 (5 bases). In nucleotides, the CDR3 is TGTGCCAGCAGCAACAGGTATGGGAATCAGCCCCAGCATTTT. This encodes CASSNRYGNQPQHF.